The 12 T cell receptor beta chains presented below share a single source sample, sequenced in a study of blood T cell repertoires in COVID-19. Measured with immunoSEQ multiplex PCR; TCRdb has only the in-frame clones, and not every one. The table shows around 150,000 clones, with around four fifths occurring only once. Sequenced input: peripheral blood. The source of these receptors is a woman older than 75 with active or convalescent COVID-19.

The chain joins TRBV7-6 to TRBJ2-2, with 10 bases matching TRBD2. The V gene end was trimmed by 0 bases and the J gene end by 6 bases; junction bases not matched to a gene: 1. Germline lookup yields CDR1 SGHVS and CDR2 FNYEAQ. CDR3 size: 15 residues. In DNA form, the CDR3 reads TGTGCCAGCAGCTTAGCCCTAGCGGGGGCCGGGGAGCTGTTTTTT. Amino acids: CASSLALAGAGELFF.

The V gene is TRBV19, the J gene TRBJ1-1, with D unresolved. This CDR3 region has 15 residues. Trimming left V 0 bases short and J 1 base short, with 9 bases between. CDR1 is LNHDA, CDR2 SQIVND, per germline (reference sequence). CDR3 sequence reads: CASSIDQRRNTEAFF. CDR3 DNA sequence: TGTGCCAGTAGTATAGATCAGAGGAGGAACACTGAAGCTTTCTTT.

V is TRBV30 and J is TRBJ1-3; unclear D gene. Trimming left V 1 base short and J 0 bases short, with 13 bases between. From germline, CDR1 is GTSNPN and CDR2 SVGIG (reference sequence). The CDR3 contains 16 residues. CDR3 nucleotides: TGTGCCTGGAGTGGTGACACCCTCCTCTCTGGAAACACCATATATTTT. Protein: CAWSGDTLLSGNTIYF.

The chain employs TRBV10-2 and TRBJ1-5, with a possible D match to TRBD1 (5 bases). The CDR3 covers 12 residues. Germline CDR1 and CDR2: WSHSY and SAAADI. V lost 6 bases to trimming and J lost 4 bases, with 7 bases between them. CDR3 region: CASRDTNQPQHF. DNA for the CDR3: TGCGCCAGCAGGGACACTAATCAGCCCCAGCATTTT.

This chain joins TRBV19 and TRBJ1-2; TRBD1 is a possible D gene (6 bases). V lost 0 bases to trimming and J lost 1 base, with 9 bases between them. The CDR3 is made up of 15 amino acids. CDR1 LNHDA and CDR2 SQIVND come from the germline V gene (reference sequence). The CDR3 is CASSIEGAVNYGYTF. DNA for the CDR3: TGTGCCAGTAGTATAGAGGGGGCAGTTAACTATGGCTACACCTTC.

The chain employs TRBV19 and TRBJ2-3, with 7 bases fitting TRBD2. This CDR3 comprises 15 residues. Germline assignment: CDR1 LNHDA and CDR2 SQIVND (reference sequence). V trimming: 5 bases; J trimming: 3 bases; junction bases outside the gene matches: 8. In nucleotides, the CDR3 is TGTGCCAGTAGTCCGAGCGGGGCCCGTACAGATACGCAGTATTTT. Amino acids: CASSPSGARTDTQYF.

This clone is a singleton in its sample. J is TRBJ1-1 and V is TRBV27; TRBD1 matches at 7 bases. Per the germline V gene, CDR1 is MNHEY and CDR2 is SMNVEV (reference sequence). The V gene end was trimmed by 0 bases and the J gene end by 2 bases; junction bases not matched to a gene: 6. The CDR3 has 16 amino acids. The CDR3 sequence: CASSLSTGALNTEAFF. The CDR3 DNA reads as TGTGCCAGCAGTTTATCAACAGGGGCTTTAAACACTGAAGCTTTCTTT.

The rearrangement links TRBV7-9 to TRBJ1-3; D is unresolved. Trimming pared 2 bases from V and 4 bases from J, leaving 9 bases between. Germline V gene data show CDR1 as SEHNR and CDR2 as FQNEAQ (reference sequence). The CDR3 loop spans 14 amino acids. The CDR3 region is CASSLPGGGNTIYF. Here the CDR3 DNA reads TGTGCCAGCAGCTTACCAGGAGGGGGAAACACCATATATTTT. Combining the CDR3 with reference TRBV7-9 and TRBJ1-3 gives the whole variable domain DTGVSQNPRHKITKRGQNVTFRCDPISEHNRLYWYRQTLGQGPEFLTYFQNEAQLEKSRLLSDRFSAERPKGSFSTLEIQRTEQGDSAMYLCASSLPGGGNTIYFGEGSWLTVV.

The rearrangement joins TRBV6-1 to TRBJ1-5, with D possibly TRBD1 on 5 matching bases. Trimming cost V 4 bases and J 6 bases, with 19 bases left between them. The CDR3 is 16 amino acids. CDR1 MNHNS and CDR2 SASEGT come from the germline V gene. Here the CDR3 reads CASSVAGTLISQPQHF. In DNA form, the CDR3 reads TGTGCCAGCAGTGTGGCGGGGACTCTCATCAGTCAGCCCCAGCATTTT.

This chain connects TRBV3-1 (or the pseudogene TRBV3-2) to TRBJ1-3; D gene ambiguous. The length of the CDR3 is 16 residues. The V end lost 4 bases, the J end lost 0 bases, and 13 bases lay between the germline ends. In germline, CDR1 is LGHDT, CDR2 YNNKEL (reference sequence). Here the CDR3 reads CASSPSGLDSGNTIYF. The CDR3 nucleotides are TGTGCCAGCAGCCCGAGCGGCCTGGACTCTGGAAACACCATATATTTT.

This chain links TRBV12-3 or TRBV12-4 with TRBJ1-1, with unresolved D. The germline V and J ends were trimmed by 3 bases and 5 bases, with 7 bases remaining between them. CDR3 length: 12 residues. In DNA, the CDR3 is TGTGCCAGCAGTTTTGCCGGGACTGAAGCTTTCTTT. Translating it yields CASSFAGTEAFF.

DNA for the CDR3: TGTGCCAGCAGCCCAGGGGGACTAGCGGGGGTTCGCACAGATACGCAGTATTTT. It is translated as CASSPGGLAGVRTDTQYF. The rearrangement links TRBV11-2 to TRBJ2-3, with 14 bases lining up with TRBD2. The germline V gene has CDR1 SGHAT and CDR2 FQNNGV. The CDR3 has 18 amino acids. J gave up 1 base and V 5 bases, and 8 bases lay outside the gene matches.